These 11 T cell receptor beta chains came from one sample sequenced in a study of T cell changes during pregnancy in multiple sclerosis. TCRdb keeps only in-frame clones here, not all; method: immunoSEQ multiplex PCR. The top ten hold around 1.3% of the sample, which has approximately 50,000 clones, more than 75% seen once. The material sequenced was peripheral blood, taken in the second trimester of pregnancy. These receptors all stem from a female donor with multiple sclerosis, enrolled in a pregnancy study.

This rearrangement joins TRBV5-1 to TRBJ1-6, with D unresolved. This CDR3 comprises 14 residues. V lost 4 bases, J lost 10 bases, and 15 bases lay in between. Germline values: CDR1 SGHRS, CDR2 YFSETQ. This CDR3 is CASSSTGLSSPLHF. The CDR3 region has the DNA TGCGCCAGCAGCAGCACGGGTTTGAGCTCACCCCTCCACTTT.

This chain joins TRBV5-6 and TRBJ2-7; TRBD2 agrees at 14 bases. The CDR3 sequence is 18 residues long. Germline lookup yields CDR1 SGHDT and CDR2 YYEEEE. The V gene end was trimmed by 7 bases and the J gene end by 0 bases; junction bases not matched to a gene: 12. In DNA form, the CDR3 reads TGTGCCAGCGCTCTGGGGGGGACTAGCGGGAGAAGCTCCTACGAGCAGTACTTC. Protein sequence: CASALGGTSGRSSYEQYF.

V is TRBV30 and J is TRBJ1-2; D not resolved. CDR1 is GTSNPN, CDR2 SVGIG, per germline (reference sequence). This CDR3 is 12 amino acids long. V lost 3 bases and J lost 8, with 13 bases in between. This CDR3 is CAWSREDWGYTF. CDR3 bases: TGTGCCTGGAGCCGGGAGGATTGGGGCTACACCTTC. The full variable domain, with the rest looked up from reference TRBV30 and TRBJ1-2, is SQTIHQWPATLVQPVGSPLSLECTVEGTSNPNLYWYRQAAGRGLQLLFYSVGIGQISSEVPQNLSASRPQDRQFILSSKKLLLSDSGFYLCAWSREDWGYTFGSGTRLTVV.

The V and J genes are TRBV5-6 and TRBJ2-1, with 15 bases aligning to TRBD2. The germline gives CDR1 SGHDT, CDR2 YYEEEE. The CDR3 covers 19 residues. With 4 bases clipped from V and 2 bases from J, the junction kept 10 bases outside the gene matches. CDR3 amino acids: CASSQGLAGGIITYNEQFF. Written as DNA, the CDR3 is TGTGCCAGCAGCCAGGGACTAGCGGGGGGCATCATTACCTACAATGAGCAGTTCTTC.

This sequence joins TRBV19 and TRBJ1-2; TRBD1 matches 9 bases. Unmatched junction bases numbered 6, after V lost 4 bases and J lost 6 bases. The CDR3 spans 14 residues. CDR1 and CDR2 (germline): LNHDA, SQIVND (reference sequence). CDR3 sequence reads: CASSTTQGANGYTF. CDR3 bases: TGTGCCAGTAGTACAACACAGGGGGCAAATGGCTACACCTTC.

This clone was counted between two and nine times. The chain has TRBV4-3 and TRBJ2-5, with 9 positions matching TRBD2. V was pared by 3 bases and J by 1 base, with 6 bases of the junction left unmatched. The CDR3 length is 16 residues. Germline lookup yields CDR1 LGHNA and CDR2 YSLEER. CDR3 nucleotides: TGCGCCAGCAGCCAGGAGGGTAGCGGGAGCCAAGAGACCCAGTACTTC. It translates to CASSQEGSGSQETQYF.

The chain has TRBV11-2 and TRBJ2-7; 10 bases fit TRBD1. Germline-derived CDR1 and CDR2 are SGHAT and FQNNGV. V trimming: 9 bases; J trimming: 4 bases; junction bases outside the gene matches: 6. This CDR3 has 13 amino acids. CDR3: CASTLGQGYEQYF. The CDR3 coding sequence is TGTGCCAGTACGCTGGGACAGGGGTACGAGCAGTACTTC.

The chain joins TRBV7-8 to TRBJ1-2; the D gene is possibly TRBD1 (6 bases). Looked up from germline, CDR1 is SGHVS and CDR2 is FQNEAQ. Trimming stripped 0 bases from V and 4 bases from J, with 12 bases between. CDR3 length: 15 residues. The CDR3 loop is CASSLALGQLYGYTF. The CDR3 nucleotides read TGTGCCAGCAGCTTAGCGCTTGGACAGCTCTATGGCTACACCTTC.

The chain is built from TRBV5-1 and TRBJ1-1; no definite D call. Per germline, CDR1 SGHRS and CDR2 YFSETQ. This CDR3 is built from 13 residues. V lost 2 bases and J lost 7, with 12 bases in between. The DNA of the CDR3 is TGCGCCAGCAGCTTCCGGGTCTCCCATGAAGCTTTCTTT. This translates into CASSFRVSHEAFF.

This chain connects TRBV28 to TRBJ2-6; TRBD2 is a possible D gene (6 bases). V lost 2 bases and J 0 bases, leaving 14 bases between the germline ends. This CDR3 has 18 residues. CDR1 is MDHEN and CDR2 is SYDVKM in the germline V gene. The CDR3 spells CASSLRRDSSSGANVLTF. DNA for the CDR3: TGTGCCAGCAGTTTAAGGCGGGACTCCTCCTCTGGGGCCAACGTCCTGACTTTC.

This clone was seen a single time. The chain employs TRBV13 and TRBJ2-3; 8 positions agree with TRBD2. This CDR3 comprises 14 residues. The germline CDR1 and CDR2 sequences are PRHDT and FYEKMQ (reference sequence). J was trimmed by 4 bases and V by 2 bases; bases with no gene match: 2. The CDR3 region is CASSLNGGADTQYF. The CDR3 DNA reads as TGTGCCAGCAGCTTAAACGGGGGGGCAGATACGCAGTATTTT. Filled out from reference TRBV13 and TRBJ2-3, the complete variable domain reads AAGVIQSPRHLIKEKRETATLKCYPIPRHDTVYWYQQGPGQDPQFLISFYEKMQSDKGSIPDRFSAQQFSDYHSELNMSSLELGDSALYFCASSLNGGADTQYFGPGTRLTVL.